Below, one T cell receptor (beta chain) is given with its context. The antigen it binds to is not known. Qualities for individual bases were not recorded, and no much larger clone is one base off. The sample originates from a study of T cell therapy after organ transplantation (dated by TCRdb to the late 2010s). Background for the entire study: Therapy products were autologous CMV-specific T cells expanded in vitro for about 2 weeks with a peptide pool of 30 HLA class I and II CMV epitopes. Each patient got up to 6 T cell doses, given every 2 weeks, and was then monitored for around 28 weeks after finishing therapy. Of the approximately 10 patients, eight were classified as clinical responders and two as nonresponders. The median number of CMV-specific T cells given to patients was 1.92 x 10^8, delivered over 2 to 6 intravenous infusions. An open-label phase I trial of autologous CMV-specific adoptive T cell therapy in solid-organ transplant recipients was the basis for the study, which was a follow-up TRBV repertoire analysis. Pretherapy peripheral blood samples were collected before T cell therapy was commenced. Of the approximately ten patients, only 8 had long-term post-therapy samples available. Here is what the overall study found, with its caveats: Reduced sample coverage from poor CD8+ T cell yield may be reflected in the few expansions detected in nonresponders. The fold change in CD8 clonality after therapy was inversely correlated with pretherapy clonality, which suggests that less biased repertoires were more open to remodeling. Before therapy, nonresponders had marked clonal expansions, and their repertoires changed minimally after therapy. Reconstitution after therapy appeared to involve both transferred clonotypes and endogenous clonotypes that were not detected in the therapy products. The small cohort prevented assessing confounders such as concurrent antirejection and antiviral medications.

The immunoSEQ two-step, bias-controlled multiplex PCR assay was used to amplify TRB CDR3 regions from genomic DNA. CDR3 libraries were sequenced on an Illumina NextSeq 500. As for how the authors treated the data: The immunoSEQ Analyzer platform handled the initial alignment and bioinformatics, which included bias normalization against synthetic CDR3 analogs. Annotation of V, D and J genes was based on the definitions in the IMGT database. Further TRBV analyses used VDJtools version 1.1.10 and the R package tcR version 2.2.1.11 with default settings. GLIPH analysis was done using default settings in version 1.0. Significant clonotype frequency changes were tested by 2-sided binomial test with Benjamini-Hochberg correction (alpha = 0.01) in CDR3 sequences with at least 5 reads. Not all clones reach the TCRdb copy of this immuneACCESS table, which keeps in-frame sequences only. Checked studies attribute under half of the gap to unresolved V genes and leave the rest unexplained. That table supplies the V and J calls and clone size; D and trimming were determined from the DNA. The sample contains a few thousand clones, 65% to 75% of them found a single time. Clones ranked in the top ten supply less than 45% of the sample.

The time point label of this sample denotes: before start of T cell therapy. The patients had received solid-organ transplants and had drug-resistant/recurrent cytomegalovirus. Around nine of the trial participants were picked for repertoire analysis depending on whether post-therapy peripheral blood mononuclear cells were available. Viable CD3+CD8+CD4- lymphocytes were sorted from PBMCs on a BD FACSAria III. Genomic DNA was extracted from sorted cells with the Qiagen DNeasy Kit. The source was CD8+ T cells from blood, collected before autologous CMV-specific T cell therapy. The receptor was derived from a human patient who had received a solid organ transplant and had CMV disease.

The CDR3 loop reads CASSQGTGGIGQETQYF. The DNA sequence is as follows: TGTGCCAGCAGCCAAGGTACAGGGGGGATAGGACAAGAGACCCAGTACTTC. Recombination connected TRBV4-2 to TRBJ2-5, with 8 junctional bases fitting TRBD1. CDR1 and CDR2, looked up from the germline V gene, are LGHNA and YNFKEQ. For this chain, trimming is 1 base at the V end and 2 bases at the J end, and the number of junction bases without a gene match is 9. The CDR3 covers 17 residues, taking in both the cysteine and the phenylalanine. The CDR3 DNA has 51 bases and is translated from base 1.